These T cell receptor beta chains were read from a single sample in a study of cytomegalovirus exposure and HLA in healthy donors. The assay was immunoSEQ multiplex PCR, and TCRdb's table has in-frame clones only and misses some. The table lists roughly 100,000 clones, less than 85% of them singletons. The sequenced material came from PBMCs. The receptors come from a man in his thirties or forties in good health and CMV-seropositive. The conserved cysteine and the conserved F or W are not part of the CDR3 here. Fields, in order: J gene, V gene, CDR3 protein.

TRBJ2-7	TRBV29-1	SVVGGGDHEQY
TRBJ2-1	TRBV7-2	ASSPEGEQVYNEQF
TRBJ1-1	TRBV19	ASRPTGRNMNTEAF
TRBJ2-1	TRBV6-1	ASTPSGSGANEQF
TRBJ1-5	TRBV2	ATQNRDSNQPQH
TRBJ1-2	TRBV7-8	ASSLVGTGIRGYT
TRBJ2-6	TRBV5-7	ASSLGGAGGANVLT
TRBJ2-1	TRBV5-1	ASSSASSGRAAEQF
TRBJ2-5	TRBV5-1	ASSLGWGGQETQY
TRBJ2-2	TRBV5-1	ASSWAFLGELF
TRBJ2-1	TRBV4-1	ASSPESEGRNEQF
TRBJ1-1	TRBV5-1	ASSLPPEGNAEAF
TRBJ2-6	TRBV4-1	ASSQGRTGNSGANVLT
TRBJ2-3	TRBV7-9	ASSLSGATDTQY
TRBJ1-4	TRBV27	ASSYSATNEKLF
TRBJ1-2	TRBV2	ASSEDRGDGYT
TRBJ2-5	TRBV7-8	ASSKAIRVSTEETQY
TRBJ2-1	TRBV25-1	ASSESRQGAGLF
TRBJ1-4	TRBV29-1	SGGTGGEKLF
TRBJ1-1	TRBV7-2	ASSTQLNTEAF
TRBJ2-5	TRBV28	ASSLAGAETQY
TRBJ1-2	TRBV28	ASSWAYGYT
TRBJ1-1	TRBV6-1	ASYRTGAEAF
TRBJ1-5	TRBV19	ASSDPPASPLIQPQH
TRBJ1-1	TRBV2	ASSGGTPNTEAF
TRBJ1-5	TRBV2	ASRAGRSNQPQH
TRBJ2-2	TRBV5-1	ASSLLTSGGYTGELF
TRBJ2-6	TRBV2	ASSGYAGTNVLT
TRBJ2-6	TRBV29-1	SVARGNSGANVLT
TRBJ2-1	TRBV2	ASEPKEFFNNEQF
TRBJ1-1	TRBV10-3	AIGGGAEAF
TRBJ2-5	TRBV27	ASRRRGTETQY
TRBJ2-1	TRBV30	AWSKGRYYNEQF
TRBJ2-7	TRBV5-1	ASSLDTHYEQY
TRBJ1-2	TRBV6-1	ASTGGVGGYT
TRBJ2-3	TRBV28	ASSSRAGVQDTQY
TRBJ2-7	TRBV15	ATSPQAGLHYEQY
TRBJ1-5	TRBV4-3	ASSQDLDRGLYQPQH
TRBJ1-1	TRBV5-1	ASSLSPGLNTEAF
TRBJ1-2	TRBV6-1	ASSEALQNYGYT
TRBJ1-5	TRBV28	ASSLSGGHKQPQH
TRBJ2-1	TRBV28	ASSPLRDFLPGEQF
TRBJ1-5	TRBV7-2	ASSLSQGNQPQH
TRBJ2-5	TRBV7-9	ASSFREQETQY
TRBJ1-1	TRBV6-6	ASTNRQGASVTEAF
TRBJ2-1	TRBV4-1	ASSQVGGLAGAEQF
TRBJ2-1	TRBV19	ASSPSPYPPYNEQF
TRBJ2-7	TRBV9	ASSVGSGSSYEQY
TRBJ2-7	TRBV5-4	ASSLAGLRDEQY
TRBJ2-1	TRBV25-1	ASRIGSSYNEQF
TRBJ1-4	TRBV28	ASSSLTAATNEKLF
TRBJ1-2	TRBV5-8	ASSYPTEHYGYT
TRBJ1-5	TRBV4-2	ASSQEATGGGGPQH
TRBJ2-1	TRBV25-1	ASSEGSGSYNEQF